Presented here are 19 T cell receptor beta chains from one specimen sequenced in a study of T cell clusters in autoimmune cytopenias. One tube held mixed TRB-A and TRB-B primer pools for touch-down PCR. One entry per CDR3 protein, without DNA, is what TCRdb gives after re-calling the multiplex PCR reads. Its table lists 11,000 or so distinct CDR3 sequences. Each sample's input was 200 to 250 ng genomic DNA, approximately 37,500 genome equivalents. The sample was also linked to a second study, of T cell repertoires in aging, cancer and after chemotherapy.

What was sequenced was peripheral blood. These receptors all come from a human donor in good health.

This chain joins TRBV6-1 and TRBJ1-6; TCRdb outputs TRBD1, but without DNA this stays unchecked. Germline assignment: CDR1 MNHNS and CDR2 SASEGT. CDR3 length: 15 residues. CDR3 in amino acids: CASILGRGGNSPLHF.

This clonotype is classed as medium-sized by frequency. The J gene is TRBJ2-1, the V gene TRBV7-6. The CDR3 is made up of 15 amino acids. Germline values: CDR1 SGHVS, CDR2 FNYEAQ. The CDR3 region is CASSFGEFTYNEQFF.

This rearrangement joins TRBV30 to TRBJ1-6; TCRdb picks TRBD1, but there is no DNA to check that call. Germline lookup yields CDR1 GTSNPN and CDR2 SVGIG (reference sequence). CDR3 length: 14 amino acids. The CDR3 spells CAWSPGTGNSPLHF.

The V call is TRBV5-4, the J call TRBJ2-5; absent DNA, TCRdb's TRBD1 call cannot be checked. From germline, CDR1 is SGHNT and CDR2 YYREEE (reference sequence). The CDR3 consists of 14 residues. CDR3 in amino acids: CASSSVGPQETQYF.

Its frequency marks this clonotype as medium-sized. V and J are TRBV29-1 and TRBJ1-4. Germline loops: CDR1 SQVTM, CDR2 ANQGSEA. This CDR3 is 13 amino acids long. Here the CDR3 reads CSVTGPTTEKLFF.

This clonotype is medium-sized by frequency. CDR3 loop: CASSGGRGRLQYF. The chain joins TRBV11-3 to TRBJ2-3; lacking DNA, the TRBD1 call made by TCRdb goes unchecked. Germline CDR1 and CDR2: SGHNT and YENEEA. The length of the CDR3 is 13 residues.

This clonotype ranks as medium-sized (0.01 to 0.1%) in terms of frequency. The rearrangement links TRBV29-1 to TRBJ2-6. The CDR3 has 15 amino acids. Germline V gives CDR1 SQVTM, CDR2 ANQGSEA. The CDR3 region is CSVGQDRSGANVLTF. Full variable domain (missing parts from reference TRBV29-1 and TRBJ2-6): SAVISQKPSRDICQRGTSLTIQCQVDSQVTMMFWYRQQPGQSLTLIATANQGSEATYESGFVIDKFPISRPNLTFSTLTVSNMSPEDSSIYLCSVGQDRSGANVLTFGAGSRLTVL.

The rearrangement uses TRBV11-3 and TRBJ1-6. The CDR3 is 12 residues long. Germline values: CDR1 SGHNT, CDR2 YENEEA. The CDR3 loop is CASSLAGGPLHF.

The genes are TRBV11-3 and TRBJ1-1. This CDR3 spans 14 amino acids. Per the germline V gene, CDR1 is SGHNT and CDR2 is YENEEA. Here the CDR3 reads CASSLEGEWGGAFF. The entire variable domain, with the rest obtained from reference TRBV11-3 and TRBJ1-1, is as follows: EAGVVQSPRYKIIEKKQPVAFWCNPISGHNTLYWYLQNLGQGPELLIRYENEEAVDDSQLPKDRFSAERLKGVDSTLKIQPAELGDSAVYLCASSLEGEWGGAFFGQGTRLTVV.

This chain joins TRBV5-4 and TRBJ2-3. CDR1 SGHNT and CDR2 YYREEE come from the germline V gene (reference sequence). This CDR3 comprises 15 residues. The CDR3 is CASSLDSTKGDTQYF. Full variable domain (outside the CDR3, taken from reference TRBV5-4 and TRBJ2-3): ETGVTQSPTHLIKTRGQQVTLRCSSQSGHNTVSWYQQALGQGPQFIFQYYREEENGRGNFPPRFSGLQFPNYSSELNVNALELDDSALYLCASSLDSTKGDTQYFGPGTRLTVL.

The chain joins TRBV6-5 to TRBJ2-2; TCRdb's D gene call, TRBD2, goes unchecked for lack of DNA. Germline V gene data show CDR1 as MNHEY and CDR2 as SVGAGI. The CDR3 has 15 amino acids. CDR3 residues: CASNPSGGNTGELFF.

This clonotype ranks as medium-sized in terms of frequency. V gene TRBV11-3 combines with J gene TRBJ1-1. Germline CDR1 reads SGHNT; CDR2 reads YENEEA. There are 14 residues in the CDR3. The CDR3 sequence: CASSPSTGFTEAFF.

This sequence joins TRBV19 and TRBJ1-5. This CDR3 spans 16 amino acids. CDR1 is LNHDA and CDR2 is SQIVND in the germline V gene (reference sequence). The CDR3 region is CASTTTLGRVNQPQHF.

V usage is TRBV29-1 and J usage is TRBJ2-3; checking the TCRdb D call of TRBD1 is not possible without DNA. The germline V gene has CDR1 SQVTM and CDR2 ANQGSEA. The CDR3 sequence is 12 residues long. CDR3 sequence reads: CRGDRGSDTQYF.

The genes are TRBV6-1 and TRBJ2-2; absent DNA, TCRdb's TRBD1 call cannot be checked. The CDR3 loop spans 15 amino acids. CDR1 is MNHNS, CDR2 SASEGT, per germline. CDR3 region: CASSPRGGQTGELFF.

The genes are TRBV11-3 and TRBJ2-7; TCRdb proposes TRBD1, but this gene call is untestable without DNA. Germline CDR1 is SGHNT and CDR2 is YENEEA. The CDR3 has 16 residues. This CDR3 reads CASSFGSGTGHNEQYF.

This sequence joins TRBV6-2 or TRBV6-3 and TRBJ1-6; the TCRdb call, TRBD1, lacks DNA for checking. Germline CDR1 is MNHEY and CDR2 is SVGEGT. CDR3 length: 13 residues. CDR3 loop: CASRYTGASPLHF.

This sequence joins TRBV27 and TRBJ2-1; with no DNA, the TCRdb D assignment of TRBD2 cannot be verified. The CDR3 has 16 residues. The germline V gene encodes CDR1 MNHEY and CDR2 SMNVEV (reference sequence). CDR3 in amino acids: CASSLGGGFTYNEQFF.

V is TRBV11-2 and J is TRBJ2-1. CDR3 size: 16 residues. Germline CDR1 reads SGHAT; CDR2 reads FQNNGV. The CDR3 loop reads CASSSSYWTANNEQFF.